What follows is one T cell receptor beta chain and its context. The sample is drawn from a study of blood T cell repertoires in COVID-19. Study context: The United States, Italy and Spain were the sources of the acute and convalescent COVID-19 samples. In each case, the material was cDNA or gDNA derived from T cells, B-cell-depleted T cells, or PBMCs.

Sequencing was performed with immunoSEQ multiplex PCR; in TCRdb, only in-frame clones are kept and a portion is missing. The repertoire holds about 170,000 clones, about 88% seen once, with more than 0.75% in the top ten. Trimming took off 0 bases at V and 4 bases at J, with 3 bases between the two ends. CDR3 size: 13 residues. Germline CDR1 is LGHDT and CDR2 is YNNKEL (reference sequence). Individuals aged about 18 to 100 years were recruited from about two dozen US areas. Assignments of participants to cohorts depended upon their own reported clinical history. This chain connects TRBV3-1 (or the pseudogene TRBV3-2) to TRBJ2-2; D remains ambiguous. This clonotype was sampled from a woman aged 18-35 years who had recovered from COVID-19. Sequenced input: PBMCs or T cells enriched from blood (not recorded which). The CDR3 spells CASSQEATGELFF. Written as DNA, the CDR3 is TGTGCCAGCAGCCAAGAAGCCACCGGGGAGCTGTTTTTT.